This TCR beta chain was documented in a study of beta chain features in type 1 diabetes. Reverse transcribing all isolated RNA meant expressed TCRB transcripts were sequenced. TCRdb's table, derived via immunoSEQ multiplex PCR, lists solely in-frame clones and lacks some. The table lists 640,000 or so clones, roughly 13% of them singletons, with approximately 0.021% in the top ten. Note on this clone: Its antigen remains unknown.

Per the germline V gene, CDR1 is MGHDK and CDR2 is SYGVNS. The germline V and J ends were trimmed by 8 bases and 3 bases, with 5 bases remaining between them. CDR3 length equals 10 residues. General study points: When VDJ junctions were examined, type 1 diabetes patients showed fewer insertions and more deletions. Sequencing used cDNA, and cells with high TCR expression could therefore be over-represented. Across all four CD4+ subsets, people with type 1 diabetes showed modestly shorter TCRB CDR3s.

The TCR was taken from a man between 18 and 29 years old with type 1 diabetes. Source material: naive CD4+ T cells from blood. The chain joins TRBV25-1 to TRBJ2-7; D is unclear. CDR3 DNA sequence: TGTGCCAGCGGGGACTACGAGCAGTACTTC. This gives the protein CASGDYEQYF.